This entry is about one T cell receptor (beta chain). The antigen remains undetermined. These data originate in a study of PD-1 blockade in mismatch repair-deficient tumors. In the study overall: Patients had 11 to 13 mismatch repair-deficient cancer types and were previously treated and progressing.

Study results and limitations: Tumor-resident clones, often absent from pretreatment blood, expanded after pembrolizumab and then contracted.

TCRdb's table, derived via immunoSEQ multiplex PCR, lists solely in-frame clones and lacks some. The sample carries roughly 32,000 clones, 80% recorded once. The CDR3 consists of 13 residues. Trimming cost V 7 bases and J 8 bases; bases outside gene matches: 7. CDR1 and CDR2 from the germline V gene are LNHDA and SQIVND (reference sequence). The TCR-sequenced patients were a few responders to pembrolizumab. The receptor was isolated from an adult with mismatch repair-deficient cancer. Here the sequenced sample was PBMCs, taken roughly 6 weeks after starting pembrolizumab. This chain uses TRBV19 with TRBJ2-5; 10 bases map to TRBD2. This CDR3 is CASTAASGRTQYF. CDR3 nucleotides: TGTGCCAGTACGGCGGCTAGCGGGAGAACCCAGTACTTC. The entire variable domain, with the rest obtained from reference TRBV19 and TRBJ2-5, is as follows: DGGITQSPKYLFRKEGQNVTLSCEQNLNHDAMYWYRQDPGQGLRLIYYSQIVNDFQKGDIAEGYSVSREKKESFPLTVTSAQKNPTAFYLCASTAASGRTQYFGPGTRLLVL.